Listed here are 8 T cell receptor beta chains from one sample, sequenced in a study of CD8 T cells in ankylosing spondylitis (dated by TCRdb to 2015 to 2018). Library prep was done by 5' RACE. For sequencing, an Illumina HiSeq 2500 was employed. TCRdb redid the processing of the public reads, applying fastp at Q25 and MiXCR, and retained in-frame beta chains. Rows with one shared CDR3 protein collapse into an entry with the most common genes and DNA. The sample table contains 200,000 to 250,000 distinct CDR3 sequences; only one count was recorded for approximately 10% of them. About 2.8% of the sample lies in the top ten. Sequencing was done on a sample of blood, either unsorted or a sorted T cell fraction (not recorded which). Receptors were obtained from a male donor with ankylosing spondylitis or in good health (not recorded which).

A word on this clonotype: A read error may explain this, as a much larger clone is one base away. This sequence joins TRBV20-1 and TRBJ1-1, with D uncertain. Trimming removed 7 bases from V and 3 bases from J, with 12 bases in between. This CDR3 has 12 residues. Germline CDR1 is DFQATT and CDR2 is SNEGSKA (reference sequence). The CDR3: CSVSRPYTEAFF. The CDR3 DNA sequence: TGCAGTGTTAGTCGGCCGTACACTGAAGCTTTCTTT.

This clonotype was counted at least ten times. The chain combines TRBV20-1 with TRBJ2-1; 9 bases are shared with TRBD2. The V gene's germline CDR1 is DFQATT and CDR2 SNEGSKA (reference sequence). The CDR3 is made up of 16 amino acids. V gave up 6 bases and J gave up 7 bases; unmatched junction bases: 16. The CDR3 DNA follows: TGCAGTGCCCTCAACCTCGCGGTGCTAGCGGGGAATGAGCAGTTCTTC. As protein: CSALNLAVLAGNEQFF.

Many counts were recorded for this clonotype. V usage is TRBV7-2 and J usage is TRBJ2-5; unclear D gene. This CDR3 comprises 12 residues. V lost 4 bases to trimming and J lost 5 bases, with 8 bases between them. Germline CDR1 and CDR2: SGHTA and FQGNSA. CDR3 sequence (DNA): TGTGCCAGCAGCTATAGTGGTGAGACCCAGTACTTC. Protein product: CASSYSGETQYF.

This clonotype was recorded at least ten times. The rearrangement links TRBV29-1 to TRBJ2-7; possibly TRBD1 or TRBD2 for D (5 bases each). This CDR3 is built from 12 residues. Germline CDR1 is SQVTM and CDR2 is ANQGSEA. The V gene lost 3 bases and the J gene lost 2 bases, with 8 bases spanning the gap. The CDR3 sequence is CSVDEGTYEQYF. Here the CDR3 DNA reads TGCAGCGTTGATGAGGGGACCTACGAGCAGTACTTC.

This clonotype was recorded at least ten times. This chain joins TRBV7-6 and TRBJ2-1; possibly TRBD2 for D (6 bases). The germline CDR1 and CDR2 sequences are SGHVS and FNYEAQ. The CDR3 runs 15 residues. Trimming took 5 bases from V and 4 from J, leaving 15 bases between them. The DNA for the CDR3 is TGTGCCAGCAGCCGACACACGGGAGATTACAATGAGCAGTTCTTC. It yields the protein CASSRHTGDYNEQFF.

The sample holds a few counts of this clonotype. The V and J genes are TRBV20-1 and TRBJ2-7; 8 bases agree with TRBD2. Germline assignment: CDR1 DFQATT and CDR2 SNEGSKA (reference sequence). With V trimmed by 2 bases and J by 2 bases, 5 bases remained unmatched. There are 14 residues in the CDR3. The CDR3 protein is CSARPRGDPYEQYF. The DNA for the CDR3 is TGCAGTGCTAGACCGCGGGGGGACCCCTACGAGCAGTACTTC.

This clonotype was observed at least ten times. This chain uses TRBV5-1 with TRBJ1-1; TRBD1 matches at 9 bases. The V segment lost 5 bases and the J segment 3 bases; nucleotides outside the gene matches: 5. The CDR3 has 14 residues. Germline CDR1 reads SGHRS; CDR2 reads YFSETQ. This CDR3 is CASRQQGAHTEAFF. The CDR3 DNA reads as TGCGCCAGCAGGCAACAGGGGGCGCACACTGAAGCTTTCTTT.

This clonotype was picked up many times. The gene calls are TRBV7-6 and TRBJ2-2, with 9 bases that match TRBD1. Germline V CDR1 and CDR2: SGHVS, FNYEAQ. With V trimmed by 5 bases and J by 1 base, 8 bases remained unmatched. This CDR3 has 17 amino acids. The CDR3 is CASSGEGDRENTGELFF. The CDR3 region has the DNA TGTGCCAGCAGCGGCGAAGGGGACAGGGAGAACACCGGGGAGCTGTTTTTT.